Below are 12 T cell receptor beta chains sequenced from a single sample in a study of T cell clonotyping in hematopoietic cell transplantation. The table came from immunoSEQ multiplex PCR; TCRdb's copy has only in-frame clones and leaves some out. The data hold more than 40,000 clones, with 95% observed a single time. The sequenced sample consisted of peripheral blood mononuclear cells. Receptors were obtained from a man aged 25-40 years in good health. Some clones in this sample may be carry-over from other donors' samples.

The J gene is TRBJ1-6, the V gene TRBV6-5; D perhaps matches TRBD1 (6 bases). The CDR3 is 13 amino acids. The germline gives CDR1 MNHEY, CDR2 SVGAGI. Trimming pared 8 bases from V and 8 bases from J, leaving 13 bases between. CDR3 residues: CASYRENDSPLHF. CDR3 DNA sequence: TGTGCCAGCTACAGGGAGAACGATTCACCCCTCCACTTT.

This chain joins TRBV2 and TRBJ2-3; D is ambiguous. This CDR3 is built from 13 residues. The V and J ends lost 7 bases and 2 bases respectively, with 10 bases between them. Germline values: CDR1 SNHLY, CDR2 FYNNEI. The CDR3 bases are TGTGCCAGCACCGCCGAGTTCACAGATACGCAGTATTTT. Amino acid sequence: CASTAEFTDTQYF.

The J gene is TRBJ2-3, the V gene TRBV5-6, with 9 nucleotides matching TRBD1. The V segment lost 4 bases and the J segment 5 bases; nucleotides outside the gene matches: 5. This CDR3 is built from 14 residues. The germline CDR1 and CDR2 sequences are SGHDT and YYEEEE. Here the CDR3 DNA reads TGTGCCAGCAGCCCCGGACAGGGGCTAGATACGCAGTATTTT. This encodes CASSPGQGLDTQYF. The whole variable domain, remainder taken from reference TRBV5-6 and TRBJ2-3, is DAGVTQSPTHLIKTRGQQVTLRCSPKSGHDTVSWYQQALGQGPQFIFQYYEEEERQRGNFPDRFSGHQFPNYSSELNVNALLLGDSALYLCASSPGQGLDTQYFGPGTRLTVL.

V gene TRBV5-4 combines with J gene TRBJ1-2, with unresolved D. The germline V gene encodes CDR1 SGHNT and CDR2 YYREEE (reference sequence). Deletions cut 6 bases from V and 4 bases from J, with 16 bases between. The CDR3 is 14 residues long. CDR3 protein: CASNESPGPYGYTF. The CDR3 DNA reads TGTGCCAGCAATGAATCCCCAGGTCCCTATGGCTACACCTTC.

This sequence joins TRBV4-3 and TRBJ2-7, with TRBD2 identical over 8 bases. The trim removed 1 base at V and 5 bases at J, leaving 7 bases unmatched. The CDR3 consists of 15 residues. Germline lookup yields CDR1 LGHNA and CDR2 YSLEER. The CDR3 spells CASSQAGTSIHEQYF. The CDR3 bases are TGCGCCAGCAGCCAAGCCGGGACTAGTATCCACGAGCAGTACTTC.

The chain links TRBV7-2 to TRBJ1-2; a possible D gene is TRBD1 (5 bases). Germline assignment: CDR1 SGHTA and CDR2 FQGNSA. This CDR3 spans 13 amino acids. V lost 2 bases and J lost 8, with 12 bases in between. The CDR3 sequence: CASSLRGTRGYTF. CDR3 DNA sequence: TGTGCCAGCAGCTTACGAGGGACGAGAGGCTACACCTTC.

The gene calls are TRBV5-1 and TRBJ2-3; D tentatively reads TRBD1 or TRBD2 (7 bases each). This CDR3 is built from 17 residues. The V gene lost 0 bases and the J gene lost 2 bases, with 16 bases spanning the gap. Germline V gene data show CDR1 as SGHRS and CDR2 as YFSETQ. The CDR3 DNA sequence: TGCGCCAGCAGCTTGGGGCCCAGGGGGGGCCCCACAGATACGCAGTATTTT. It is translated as CASSLGPRGGPTDTQYF.

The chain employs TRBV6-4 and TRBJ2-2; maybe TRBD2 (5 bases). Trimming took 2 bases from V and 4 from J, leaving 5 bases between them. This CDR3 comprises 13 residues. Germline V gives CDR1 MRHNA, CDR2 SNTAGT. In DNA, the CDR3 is TGTGCCAGCAGTGACGGGAGCACCGGGGAGCTGTTTTTT. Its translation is CASSDGSTGELFF.

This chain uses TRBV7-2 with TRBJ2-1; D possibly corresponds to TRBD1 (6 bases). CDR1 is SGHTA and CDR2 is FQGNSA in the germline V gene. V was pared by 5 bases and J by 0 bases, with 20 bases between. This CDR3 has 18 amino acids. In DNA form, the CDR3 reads TGTGCCAGCAGCCCCTACCCCCCGGACAGCGTCTCCTACAATGAGCAGTTCTTC. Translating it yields CASSPYPPDSVSYNEQFF.

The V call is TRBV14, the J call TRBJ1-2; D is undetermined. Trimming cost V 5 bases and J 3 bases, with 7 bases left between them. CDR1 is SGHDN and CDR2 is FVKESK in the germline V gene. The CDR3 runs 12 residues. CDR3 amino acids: CASSSSYYGYTF. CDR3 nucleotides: TGTGCCAGCAGCAGCAGCTACTATGGCTACACCTTC.

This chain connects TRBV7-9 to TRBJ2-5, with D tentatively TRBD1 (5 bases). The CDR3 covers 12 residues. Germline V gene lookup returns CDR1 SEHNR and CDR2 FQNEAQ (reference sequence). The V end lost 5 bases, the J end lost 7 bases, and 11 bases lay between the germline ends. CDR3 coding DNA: TGTGCCAGCAGCCGGACAAACGGGACCCAGTACTTC. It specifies CASSRTNGTQYF.

DNA of the CDR3: TGTGCCACCCAGGGTCTGCTCCCACTACCCTCGCTCATATATTTT. It codes for CATQGLLPLPSLIYF. The rearrangement links TRBV7-2 to TRBJ1-3; D perhaps matches TRBD1 (5 bases). The germline CDR1 and CDR2 sequences are SGHTA and FQGNSA. The CDR3 contains 15 residues. V lost 10 bases, J lost 12 bases, and 28 bases lay in between. The full variable domain, in which reference TRBV7-2 and TRBJ1-3 provide the parts outside the CDR3, is GAGVSQSPSNKVTEKGKDVELRCDPISGHTALYWYRQSLGQGLEFLIYFQGNSAPDKSGLPSDRFSAERTGGSVSTLTIQRTQQEDSAVYLCATQGLLPLPSLIYFGEGSWLTVV.